These 5 T cell receptor beta chains were sequenced from one sample in a study of read filtering for tumor transcriptome and immune sequencing. This library used 300 to 500 ng RNA and molecular barcoded adaptors spanning alpha/delta and beta/gamma chains. MiXCR, run by TCRdb on the reads, gives a single entry per CDR3 protein. The sample carries around 5,200 distinct CDR3 sequences, about a fifth recorded once. The sequencing sample was made of a population of CD138-negative cells sorted from bone marrow. The source is a donor at least 40 years old with multiple myeloma.

This clonotype appeared a few times. This likely came from a read error, as a far larger clone is one base away. The V call is TRBV7-2, the J call TRBJ1-1; D gene uncertain. The CDR3 is 15 residues long. Germline CDR1 and CDR2: SGHTA and FQGNSA. Trimming removed 0 bases from V and 4 bases from J, with 12 bases in between. The CDR3 loop is CASSLAFLPSTEAFF. The DNA of the CDR3 is TGTGCCAGCAGCTTAGCGTTCCTACCGAGCACTGAAGCTTTCTTT.

This clonotype was recorded many times. The V gene is TRBV9, the J gene TRBJ2-7; 9 bases agree with TRBD1. Germline CDR1 and CDR2: SGDLS and YYNGEE. CDR3 length equals 15 residues. Trimming cost V 3 bases and J 6 bases; bases outside gene matches: 10. CDR3 region: CASSASGTGTGEQYF. The CDR3 DNA reads as TGTGCCAGCAGCGCATCCGGGACAGGGACTGGCGAGCAGTACTTC.

This clonotype was counted many times. The V and J genes are TRBV7-8 and TRBJ2-3, with TRBD1 matching 9 bases. Germline V gene data show CDR1 as SGHVS and CDR2 as FQNEAQ. The ends lost 5 bases at V and 7 bases at J; junction bases unmatched: 10. The CDR3 is 15 amino acids. Written as DNA, the CDR3 is TGTGCCAGCAGCGCCGTCCCGGGACAGGGTCATACGCAGTATTTT. Its translation: CASSAVPGQGHTQYF.

Sample share makes this clonotype medium-sized. The V gene is TRBV20-1, the J gene TRBJ2-1; 9 nucleotides agree with TRBD2. CDR1 DFQATT and CDR2 SNEGSKA come from the germline V gene (reference sequence). The CDR3 runs to 14 residues. J was trimmed by 6 bases and V by 3 bases; bases with no gene match: 6. CDR3 sequence reads: CSASLAGGGNEQFF. CDR3 nucleotides: TGCAGTGCTAGCCTCGCGGGAGGGGGCAATGAGCAGTTCTTC.

Concerning this clonotype: A far larger clone is off by one base, so a read error is likely. Without the conserved terminal phenylalanine or tryptophan, this CDR3 likely stems from a read error. The chain employs TRBV13 and TRBJ2-1; 7 bases fit TRBD2. Trimming took 6 bases from V and 0 from J; bases not matched to a gene: 5. The CDR3 is 15 amino acids. In germline, CDR1 is PRHDT, CDR2 FYEKMQ (reference sequence). CDR3: CASSFGGSSYNEQFL. For the CDR3, the DNA is TGTGCCAGCAGTTTTGGCGGGAGCTCCTACAATGAGCAGTTCCTC.